The 10 T cell receptor beta chains below all came from one sample that was sequenced in a study of control samples from healthy donors and cancer patients. Produced via immunoSEQ multiplex PCR; TCRdb's table is partial and in-frame only. The table shows 150,000 to 200,000 clones, with around 89% occurring only once. The sequenced material came from blood. These receptors were taken from a woman aged 50 to 60 in good health.

The chain joins TRBV6-5 to TRBJ1-3; 10 nucleotides line up with TRBD1. V was clipped by 6 bases and J by 2 bases; unmatched bases: 1. The CDR3 totals 14 residues. The germline CDR1 and CDR2 sequences are MNHEY and SVGAGI. CDR3 protein: CASSGTGAGNTIYF. The CDR3, as DNA: TGTGCCAGCAGCGGGACAGGGGCTGGAAACACCATATATTTT.

This CDR3 is CASSSVQGVDEKLFF. As DNA, the CDR3 is TGTGCCAGCAGTTCCGTACAGGGAGTGGATGAAAAACTGTTTTTT. The chain is built from TRBV28 and TRBJ1-4; D possibly corresponds to TRBD1 (6 bases). Germline-derived CDR1 and CDR2 are MDHEN and SYDVKM. CDR3 length: 15 amino acids. V lost 4 bases to trimming and J lost 6 bases, with 15 bases between them. The full variable domain, in which reference TRBV28 and TRBJ1-4 provide the parts outside the CDR3, is DVKVTQSSRYLVKRTGEKVFLECVQDMDHENMFWYRQDPGLGLRLIYFSYDVKMKEKGDIPEGYSVSREKKERFSLILESASTNQTSMYLCASSSVQGVDEKLFFGSGTQLSVL.

The chain is built from TRBV7-9 and TRBJ2-3; 9 bases line up with TRBD2. The ends lost 7 bases at V and 2 bases at J; junction bases unmatched: 4. CDR3 length: 14 residues. Germline loops: CDR1 SEHNR, CDR2 FQNEAQ (reference sequence). CDR3 in DNA: TGTGCCAGCACTCTAGCGGGACCCACAGATACGCAGTATTTT. It specifies CASTLAGPTDTQYF.

The chain couples TRBV9 to TRBJ2-7, with D perhaps given as TRBD1 or TRBD2 (6 bases each). V was cut by 0 bases and J by 2 bases, with 15 bases left in between. This CDR3 has 16 amino acids. Germline V gene sequence: CDR1 SGDLS, CDR2 YYNGEE. CDR3 sequence (DNA): TGTGCCAGCAGCGTAGCAACGGGGGCAAGCCCCTACGAGCAGTACTTC. Translated, it gives CASSVATGASPYEQYF. Variable domain in full (rest from reference TRBV9 and TRBJ2-7): DSGVTQTPKHLITATGQRVTLRCSPRSGDLSVYWYQQSLDQGLQFLIQYYNGEERAKGNILERFSAQQFPDLHSELNLSSLELGDSALYFCASSVATGASPYEQYFGPGTRLTVT.

As concerns this clone: One end of the junction varies from germline; a read error may be responsible. This rearrangement joins TRBV28 to TRBJ1-5; D perhaps matches TRBD1 (5 bases). This CDR3 spans 13 amino acids. From germline, CDR1 is MDHEN and CDR2 SYDVKM. The CDR3 loop reads CASSRGGNPPQHF. CDR3 coding DNA: TGTGCCAGCAGTCGGGGGGGGAATCCGCCCCAGCATTTT. The full variable domain, its missing parts supplied by reference TRBV28 and TRBJ1-5, is DVKVTQSSRYLVKRTGEKVFLECVQDMDHENMFWYRQDPGLGLRLIYFSYDVKMKEKGDIPEGYSVSREKKERFSLILESASTNQTSMYLCASSRGGNPPQHFGDGTRLSIL.

The CDR3 protein is CASSQDSGIPTGEQYF. The DNA for the CDR3 is TGCGCCAGCAGCCAAGATTCGGGGATACCTACAGGCGAGCAGTACTTC. The V call is TRBV4-3, the J call TRBJ2-7; D might be TRBD1 or TRBD2, each matching 5 bases. The CDR3 runs 16 residues. CDR1 is LGHNA, CDR2 YSLEER, per germline. The ends were cut back, 0 bases at V and 6 bases at J, with 18 bases in the middle.

This clone appeared a single time. Other DNA sequences in the sample encode the same CDR3. This chain uses TRBV7-2 with TRBJ1-3; no clear D gene. Germline CDR1 reads SGHTA; CDR2 reads FQGNSA. CDR3 length: 13 residues. V shed 5 bases and J shed 4 bases, with 9 bases lying between them. The CDR3 DNA reads TGTGCCAGCAGCCCCCGGGTGGGAAACACCATATATTTT. Its protein product is CASSPRVGNTIYF.

The V gene is TRBV6-1, the J gene TRBJ2-1, with TRBD2 matching over 15 bases. Germline loops: CDR1 MNHNS, CDR2 SASEGT. The CDR3 sequence is 16 residues long. Losses at the gene ends were 0 bases for V and 7 bases for J; bases not matched to a gene: 1. CDR3 residues: CASSEAGLAGGNEQFF. The CDR3 bases are TGTGCCAGCAGTGAAGCCGGACTAGCGGGAGGGAATGAGCAGTTCTTC.

This clone came up a few times. The chain recombines TRBV6-6 with TRBJ1-5; no definite D call. Looked up from germline, CDR1 is MNHNY and CDR2 is SVGAGI (reference sequence). The CDR3 is 13 amino acids. V dropped 6 bases and J dropped 3 bases, with 9 bases sitting between them. CDR3 bases: TGTGCCAGCAGCTGGAACAACAATCAGCCCCAGCATTTT. Translating gives CASSWNNNQPQHF.

CDR3 amino acids: CASSSGTSRSNEQFF. CDR3 bases: TGTGCCAGCAGCTCCGGGACTAGTAGGTCCAATGAGCAGTTCTTC. The chain couples TRBV5-4 to TRBJ2-1; 8 bases align to TRBD2. This CDR3 is built from 15 residues. With V trimmed by 3 bases and J by 6 bases, 8 bases remained unmatched. Per the germline V gene, CDR1 is SGHNT and CDR2 is YYREEE (reference sequence).